This note documents a single T cell receptor (beta chain) sequence. Its antigen is unidentified. This specimen comes from a study of post-analysis software for immune sequencing data. Looking at the study overall: The courses of disease that were included comprised relapsing-remitting, secondary progressive and progressive-relapsing multiple sclerosis.

Regarding the study as a whole: Samples prepared in the same batch strongly co-clustered by F measure. Controls significantly exceeded multiple sclerosis patients in normalized Chao1 diversity.

The TCR beta cDNA libraries carried unique molecular identifiers. Each sample of roughly 0.9 to 10 million input T cells yielded about 500,000 cDNA molecules, so each molecule approximated one T cell. TCRdb itself ran the PCR reads through MiXCR, one entry per CDR3 protein. The sample carries around 770,000 distinct CDR3 sequences, around 42% recorded once. The sequenced material came from blood. This sequence originates from a girl aged 5 to 17 with multiple sclerosis.

The CDR3 region is CASSIGTGGISNQPQHF. CDR3 DNA sequence: TGTGCCAGTAGTATAGGGACAGGGGGGATTAGCAATCAGCCCCAGCATTTT. The gene calls are TRBV19 and TRBJ1-5, with 10 nucleotides matching TRBD1. The V segment lost 1 base and the J segment 0 bases; nucleotides outside the gene matches: 3. The CDR3 totals 17 residues. Per the germline V gene, CDR1 is LNHDA and CDR2 is SQIVND (reference sequence).